This is a list of T cell receptor beta chains from one sample in a study of cytomegalovirus exposure and HLA in healthy donors. Method: immunoSEQ multiplex PCR; TCRdb's copy keeps in-frame clones and lacks some. The sample records 55,000 to 65,000 clones, around 90% being singletons. Sequencing input: PBMCs. The receptors originated from a man aged 18 to 29 in good health and CMV-seronegative. The CDR3 runs from the conserved cysteine through the conserved F or W. D genes are given only for firm matches. Clone size is not always given. Where it is, it says once, few, many or a class for expanded clones.

d_gene	v_gene	j_gene	abundance	CDR3nt	CDR3aa
TRBD1	TRBV28	TRBJ2-5	.	TGTGCCAGCAGTTACCGACAGGGGGCGCGAGGTCTCGAGACCCAGTACTTC	CASSYRQGARGLETQYF
TRBD1	TRBV11-3	TRBJ2-7	.	TGTGCCAGCAGCCCGGGACAGACCTCCTACGAGCAGTACTTC	CASSPGQTSYEQYF
.	TRBV20-1	TRBJ2-7	.	TGCAGTGCGGGACATTTCTACGAGCAGTACTTC	CSAGHFYEQYF
.	TRBV7-9	TRBJ1-3	.	TGTGCCAGCAGCTTAAGCGGGCTTGGAAACACCATATATTTT	CASSLSGLGNTIYF
TRBD2	TRBV10-3	TRBJ2-1	.	TGTGCCATCAGTGACCCGGGACTAGGGTTAAGGAATGAGCAGTTCTTC	CAISDPGLGLRNEQFF
.	TRBV5-1	TRBJ2-2	.	TGCGCCAGCAGCTTGGTAGCGAACACCGGGGAGCTGTTTTTT	CASSLVANTGELFF
TRBD2	TRBV27	TRBJ2-7	.	TGTGCCAGCAGTTCCACCGGACTAGTCTCCTACGAGCAGTACTTC	CASSSTGLVSYEQYF
.	TRBV6-1	TRBJ2-2	.	TGTGCCAGCAGGGAAGAACTCGGGGCAGGGGTGAACACCGGGGAGCTGTTTTTT	CASREELGAGVNTGELFF
TRBD1	TRBV6-5	TRBJ2-7	.	TGTGCCAGCAGTGGACTGGACAGGGCCTCCTACGAGCAGTACTTC	CASSGLDRASYEQYF
.	TRBV21-1	TRBJ1-1	.	TGTGCCAGCAGCAATCGGGACAGGACGATGAACACTGAAGCTTTCTTT	CASSNRDRTMNTEAFF
.	TRBV18	TRBJ2-1	.	TGTGCCAGCTCACCAAATACCGGGAGCAATGATGAGCAGTTCTTC	CASSPNTGSNDEQFF
.	TRBV6-1	TRBJ1-5	.	TGTGCCAGCAGTTTCTACAGGAATCAGCCCCAGCATTTT	CASSFYRNQPQHF
TRBD2	TRBV28	TRBJ2-7	.	TGTGCCAGCAGTTCGTTAGCGGGAGGGCCGGGAGAGCAGTACTTC	CASSSLAGGPGEQYF
TRBD1	TRBV11-2	TRBJ2-7	.	TGTGCCAGCAGCTTAAATACAGGGGTTGGTAGGTACGAGCAGTACTTC	CASSLNTGVGRYEQYF
TRBD1	TRBV11-2	TRBJ2-2	.	TGTGCCAGCAGCCGACTTGGGACAGGAGCGAACACCGGGGAGCTGTTTTTT	CASSRLGTGANTGELFF
.	TRBV18	TRBJ2-7	.	TGTGCCAGCTCACCAGGGAGCTCCTACGAGCAGTACTTC	CASSPGSSYEQYF
.	TRBV6-5	TRBJ2-1	once	TGTGCCAGCAGTTACGGCATTCAGGGCAATGAGCAGTTCTTC	CASSYGIQGNEQFF
TRBD2	TRBV6-5	TRBJ2-1	.	TGTGCCAGCAGTTACGGCGCGGGAGCAAGCAATGAGCAGTTCTTC	CASSYGAGASNEQFF
TRBD1	TRBV5-6	TRBJ1-1	.	TGTGCCAGCAGCCGGGACAGTAAGACTGAAGCTTTCTTT	CASSRDSKTEAFF
.	TRBV27	TRBJ1-4	.	TGTGCCAGCAGTTTCCGGGAAGGAAAACTGTTTTTT	CASSFREGKLFF
.	TRBV12-5	TRBJ1-1	.	TGTGCTAGTGGTCCAGCAGGGTCTGGGGGCCGCAAGAACACTGAAGCTTTCTTT	CASGPAGSGGRKNTEAFF
.	TRBV11-2	TRBJ2-2	.	TGTGCCAGCAGCTTAGAAGGGCGCGGGGTGGGGGAGCTGTTTTTT	CASSLEGRGVGELFF
.	TRBV4-2	TRBJ2-2	.	TGTGCCAGCAGCCGGGTGGGGCAGGGTCTAGACACCGGGGAGCTGTTTTTT	CASSRVGQGLDTGELFF
.	TRBV7-2	TRBJ2-2	.	TGTGCCAGCAGCTTAATGGCCGTCACCGGGGAGCTGTTTTTT	CASSLMAVTGELFF
.	TRBV15	TRBJ1-1	.	TGTGCCACCAGCAGTCCACCCAGGGTCACTGAAGCTTTCTTT	CATSSPPRVTEAFF
TRBD2	TRBV11-2	TRBJ2-3	.	TGTGCCAGCAGCCCTAGGCGGGAGTCCGCAGATACGCAGTATTTT	CASSPRRESADTQYF
TRBD2	TRBV5-1	TRBJ2-7	.	TGCGCCAGCAGCTTCTGGGTTAGCGGGAGCTCCTACGAGCAGTACTTC	CASSFWVSGSSYEQYF
.	TRBV19	TRBJ1-2	.	TGTGCCAGTAAGGACACCATCTATGGCTACACCTTC	CASKDTIYGYTF
.	TRBV6-1	TRBJ2-7	.	TGTGCCAGCAGTCTAGTGACAGGTACCTACGAGCAGTACTTC	CASSLVTGTYEQYF
.	TRBV29-1	TRBJ2-5	.	TGCAGCGTTCAGATTTGGCAGGGGGAGACCCAGTACTTC	CSVQIWQGETQYF
.	TRBV19	TRBJ1-2	.	TGTGCCAGTAGTATGAAGGGGCGCGATGTCGGCTACACCTTC	CASSMKGRDVGYTF
TRBD1	TRBV28	TRBJ2-7	.	TGTGCCAGCAGTCGCCGTGACAGGGGGCCGGGGGAGCAGTACTTC	CASSRRDRGPGEQYF
TRBD2	TRBV5-5	TRBJ2-7	.	TGTGCCAGCAGCTACCCGGGACGGGGGGTATACGAGCAGTACTTC	CASSYPGRGVYEQYF
.	TRBV25-1	TRBJ1-2	.	TGTGCCAGCAGTGAAGGGGGGCGGGGGATCTACACCTTC	CASSEGGRGIYTF
.	TRBV7-9	TRBJ2-4	.	TGTGCCAGCAGCTTGGCCCAGGGGGCCAAAAACATTCAGTACTTC	CASSLAQGAKNIQYF
.	TRBV6-1	TRBJ2-1	.	TGTGCCAGCAGATCACCGGCGGGTCTCGCGGAGTTCTTC	CASRSPAGLAEFF
.	TRBV19	TRBJ2-5	.	TGTGCCCCTAGCGTATGGGCCCAAGAGACCCAGTACTTC	CAPSVWAQETQYF
.	TRBV27	TRBJ1-1	.	TGTGCCAGCAGTTTAACAGGGCCGAACACTGAAGCTTTCTTT	CASSLTGPNTEAFF
.	TRBV2	TRBJ1-1	.	TGTGCCAGCAGTCTTGAATCATACTCTGAAGCTTTCTTT	CASSLESYSEAFF
.	TRBV27	TRBJ2-1	.	TGTGCCAGCAGTTTCGCGTCCTACAATGAGCAGTTCTTC	CASSFASYNEQFF
TRBD1	TRBV23-1	TRBJ1-1	.	TGCGCCAGCACCATTGACACAGGGGCGGCCACTGAAGCTTTCTTT	CASTIDTGAATEAFF
.	TRBV27	TRBJ2-7	few	TGTGCCAGCAGCCCAGCGGGTGGCGAGCAGTACTTC	CASSPAGGEQYF
.	TRBV19	TRBJ1-2	.	TGTGCCAGTAGTAACCGTTACGGGGACTATGGCTACACCTTC	CASSNRYGDYGYTF
TRBD1	TRBV7-9	TRBJ1-2	.	TGTGCCGGCAAAGACAGGGGAAGAGGCGGCTACACCTTC	CAGKDRGRGGYTF
.	TRBV6-1	TRBJ1-1	once	TGTGCCAGCAGCAACTTCACTGAAGCTTTCTTT	CASSNFTEAFF
TRBD2	TRBV19	TRBJ2-5	.	TGTGCCAGTAGTGAGGAGACTAGCGGGATCATGGGGGAGACCCAGTACTTC	CASSEETSGIMGETQYF
TRBD2	TRBV18	TRBJ2-1	.	TGTGCCAGCTCCCCTGGGACTAGCGGGAAGAATGAGCAGTTCTTC	CASSPGTSGKNEQFF
.	TRBV5-5	TRBJ1-5	.	TGTGCCAGCAGCTCGGCAGGGGATCAGCCCCAGCATTTT	CASSSAGDQPQHF
TRBD2	TRBV28	TRBJ2-7	.	TGTGCCAGCAGTTTTGGCCTAGCGGGAGAGTACGAGCAGTACTTC	CASSFGLAGEYEQYF